This T cell receptor (beta chain) was sequenced during a study of chemoradiotherapy in HPV16-positive cancers. Data came from immunoSEQ multiplex PCR; TCRdb stores just in-frame clones and leaves some out. This table holds 9,400 or so clones, around 82% found once. This clone was counted only a few times. Its antigen is undetermined. Over chemoradiotherapy, repertoires were sampled more than once. Findings and caveats of the study: The functional HPV-specific definition rests on just a couple of HPV16-positive patients. For HPV16-positive patients, expanding HPV-responsive T cells associated with longer recurrence-free survival.

This specimen was collected from a patient who underwent chemoradiotherapy. The sequence was collected from a human donor with HPV-associated anogenital cancer.

The CDR3 coding sequence is TGCGCCAGCAGTCGTCGCAGGGGGGACAGCAGAGAAGCTTTCTTT. Protein product: CASSRRRGDSREAFF. V is TRBV4-1 and J is TRBJ1-1; the match to TRBD1 covers 7 bases. Germline V gene sequence: CDR1 MGHRA, CDR2 YSYEKL. CDR3 length equals 15 residues. V trimming: 6 bases; J trimming: 8 bases; junction bases outside the gene matches: 15.